The source of this T cell receptor (beta chain) is a study of identical twins. Study outcomes and limitations: Researchers caution that invariant MAIT and iNKT cells could partly confound zero-insertion analyses. Twins' excess sharing was less marked for out-of-frame beta sequences. Out-of-frame TCR alpha sharing in monozygotic twins exceeded recombination model predictions.

This clonotype was counted between two and nine times. Antigen unknown. The CDR3 consists of 15 residues. From germline, CDR1 is MNHEY and CDR2 SVGEGT. Trimming removed 6 bases from V and 5 bases from J, with 19 bases in between. Addition of a universal primer site occurred through template switching, and cDNA carried unique molecular identifiers. TCRdb itself ran the 5' RACE reads through MiXCR, one entry per CDR3 protein. The data contain 240,000 or so distinct CDR3 sequences, about 10% of them singletons. Sequencing was performed on memory T cells sorted from blood. This TCR derives from a man aged 50 to 59 in good health. This rearrangement joins TRBV6-2 or TRBV6-3 to TRBJ2-5; D uncertain. CDR3 sequence reads: CASSRPAVTEETQYF. Here the CDR3 DNA reads TGTGCCAGCAGCCGCCCGGCAGTAACGGAGGAGACCCAGTACTTC.